This TCR beta chain was retrieved from a study of cytomegalovirus exposure and HLA in healthy donors. This CDR3 comprises 12 residues. The V gene's germline CDR1 is SNHLY and CDR2 FYNNEI. V lost 5 bases to trimming and J lost 10 bases, with 12 bases between them. PCR was performed using 60 Vbeta and 13 Jbeta primers. Clones were sequenced by immunoSEQ multiplex PCR, and TCRdb holds only the in-frame ones, with some missing. The sample gives some 150,000 clones, 70% to 85% of which show up once; about 4% is in the top ten. As for this clone: The antigen is undetermined.

Regarding the study as a whole: Whilst most TCR sequences proved rare, a subset of public TCRs occurred across many donors. Being productive about 87% or about 30% of the time was typical of most TCR beta V segments in an earlier analysis. CMV antigen specificity was confirmed in vitro for a few CMV-associated chains.

The V and J genes are TRBV2 and TRBJ2-1, with D tentatively TRBD1 (6 bases). The clonotype originates from a man between 25 and 39 years old in good health and CMV-seropositive. The sample consisted of PBMCs. This CDR3 reads CASSTGQREQFF. The DNA of the CDR3 is TGTGCCAGCAGTACCGGACAGAGGGAGCAGTTCTTC.